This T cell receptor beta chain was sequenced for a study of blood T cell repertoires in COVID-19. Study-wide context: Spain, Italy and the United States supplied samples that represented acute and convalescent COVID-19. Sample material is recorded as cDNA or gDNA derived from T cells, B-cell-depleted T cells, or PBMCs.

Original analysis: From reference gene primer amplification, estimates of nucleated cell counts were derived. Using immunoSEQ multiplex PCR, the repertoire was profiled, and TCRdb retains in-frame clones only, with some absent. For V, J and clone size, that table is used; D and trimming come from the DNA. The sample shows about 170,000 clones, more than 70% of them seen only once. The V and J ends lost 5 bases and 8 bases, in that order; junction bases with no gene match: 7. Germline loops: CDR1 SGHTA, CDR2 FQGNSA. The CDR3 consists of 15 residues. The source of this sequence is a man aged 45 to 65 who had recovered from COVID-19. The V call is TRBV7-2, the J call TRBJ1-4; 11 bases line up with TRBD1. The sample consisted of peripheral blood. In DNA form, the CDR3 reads TGTGCCAGCAGCCAAGGTGGGACAGGGGGAGAAAAACTGTTTTTT. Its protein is CASSQGGTGGEKLFF.